This T cell receptor beta chain was captured in a study of shared clonotypes between healthy human individuals. Sequencing used immunoSEQ multiplex PCR; TCRdb keeps in-frame clones, though not all of them. The sample gives some 500,000 clones, less than 96% of which show up once; approximately 0.062% is in the top ten. Unmatched junction bases numbered 9, after V lost 3 bases and J lost 2 bases. CDR3 length: 17 amino acids. CDR1 and CDR2 from the germline V gene are SGHRS and YFSETQ. Material: naive CD4+ T cells sorted from blood. Subset of the sample: CD45RA+ positively selected. The source of this sequence is a young woman in good health. This chain uses TRBV5-1 with TRBJ2-3, with 10 bases lining up with TRBD2. The CDR3 loop is CASSSLGLADSTDTQYF. The DNA for the CDR3 is TGCGCCAGCAGCTCCCTCGGACTAGCGGACTCCACAGATACGCAGTATTTT.